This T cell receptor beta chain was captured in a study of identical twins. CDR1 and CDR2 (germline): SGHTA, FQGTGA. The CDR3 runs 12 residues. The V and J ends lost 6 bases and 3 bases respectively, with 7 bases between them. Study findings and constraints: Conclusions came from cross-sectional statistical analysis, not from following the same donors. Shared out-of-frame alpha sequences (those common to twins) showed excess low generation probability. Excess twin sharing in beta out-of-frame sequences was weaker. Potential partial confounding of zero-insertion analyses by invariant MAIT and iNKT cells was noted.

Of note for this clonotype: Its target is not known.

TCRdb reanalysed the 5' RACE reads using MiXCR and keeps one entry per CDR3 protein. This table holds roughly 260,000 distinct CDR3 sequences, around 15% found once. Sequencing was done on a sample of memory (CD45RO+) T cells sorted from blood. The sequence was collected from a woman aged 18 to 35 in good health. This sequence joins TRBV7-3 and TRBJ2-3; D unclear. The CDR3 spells CASSPETDTQYF. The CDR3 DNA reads TGTGCCAGCAGTCCTGAGACAGATACGCAGTATTTT.